Reported below is one TCR beta chain. Its specificity is not known. The data are from a study of CD8 T cells in Susac syndrome. Random hexamers were used to reverse transcribe roughly 0.5 to 1 ug of RNA. The amplification used immunoSEQ multiplex PCR on TCR beta CDR3; it spanned 54 Vbeta and 13 Jbeta. MiXCR was run by TCRdb on the immunoSEQ multiplex PCR reads, yielding one entry per CDR3 protein. The sample consists of about 80,000 distinct CDR3 sequences, around 94% of them appearing once. Notes on the study in general: A relatively small number of individuals underwent TCR sequencing and HLA analysis.

The receptor was isolated from a human donor in good health. Sequences were obtained from CD8+ T cells from PBMCs.

The CDR3 DNA reads TGCAGTGCGCTCCCAGGGGGCCGGAACGAGCAGTACTTC. Protein: CSALPGGRNEQYF. The chain is built from TRBV20-1 and TRBJ2-7; 8 nucleotides agree with TRBD1. V was clipped by 6 bases and J by 5 bases; unmatched bases: 9. CDR1 is DFQATT, CDR2 SNEGSKA, per germline (reference sequence). This CDR3 comprises 13 residues.